The 18 T cell receptor beta chains presented below share a single source sample, sequenced in a study of cytomegalovirus exposure and HLA in healthy donors. Primers: 60 Vbeta forward and 13 Jbeta reverse. Data came from immunoSEQ multiplex PCR; TCRdb stores just in-frame clones and leaves some out. The data hold 150,000 to 200,000 clones, with 60% to 80% observed a single time. The specimen was PBMCs. The source is a man between 18 and 35 years old in good health and CMV-seropositive.

This CDR3 reads CASSGNGGAVETQYF. DNA for the CDR3: TGTGCCAGCAGCGGGAACGGGGGGGCGGTGGAGACCCAGTACTTC. This sequence joins TRBV5-4 and TRBJ2-5; 8 bases match TRBD2. Germline CDR1 is SGHNT and CDR2 is YYREEE (reference sequence). CDR3 length equals 15 residues. V lost 4 bases, J lost 5 bases, and 10 bases stayed unmatched.

CDR3 in amino acids: CASRGAGYTF. The CDR3 DNA is TGTGCCAGCCGTGGGGCGGGCTACACCTTC. This sequence joins TRBV28 and TRBJ1-2; tentatively, D is TRBD1 (5 bases). This CDR3 comprises 10 residues. V was clipped by 8 bases and J by 8 bases, with 9 bases between them. Germline CDR1 is MDHEN and CDR2 is SYDVKM.

This clone occurred once. This rearrangement joins TRBV10-2 to TRBJ1-1; 9 positions agree with TRBD1. Losses at the gene ends were 9 bases for V and 1 base for J; bases not matched to a gene: 3. In germline, CDR1 is WSHSY, CDR2 SAAADI. This CDR3 has 13 amino acids. This CDR3 is CASKQGANTEAFF. CDR3 nucleotide sequence: TGCGCCAGTAAACAGGGGGCGAACACTGAAGCTTTCTTT.

The V gene is TRBV5-1, the J gene TRBJ2-2; TRBD1 aligns across 10 bases. CDR1 is SGHRS and CDR2 is YFSETQ in the germline V gene. J lost 3 bases, V lost 2 bases, and 10 bases had no gene match. The CDR3 spans 18 residues. This CDR3 reads CASSFSPGQGMDTGELFF. As DNA, the CDR3 is TGCGCCAGCAGCTTTTCACCGGGACAGGGGATGGACACCGGGGAGCTGTTTTTT.

The J gene is TRBJ2-5, the V gene TRBV6-5; the D is unclear. Trimming left V 2 bases short and J 3 bases short, with 10 bases between. Germline V gene sequence: CDR1 MNHEY, CDR2 SVGAGI. This CDR3 region has 14 residues. The CDR3 region has the DNA TGTGCCAGCAGTTACGGAACAGCCGAAGAGACCCAGTACTTC. Translating gives CASSYGTAEETQYF.

This chain's CDR3 is CASSQDGTGNTEAFF. For the CDR3, the DNA is TGCGCCAGCAGCCAAGACGGGACTGGGAACACTGAAGCTTTCTTT. This sequence joins TRBV4-1 and TRBJ1-1; weak D call: TRBD1 (5 bases). The CDR3 runs to 15 residues. The V and J ends lost 0 bases and 1 base respectively, with 9 bases between them. The germline gives CDR1 MGHRA, CDR2 YSYEKL.

The V call is TRBV19, the J call TRBJ1-5; D call uncertain. CDR3 size: 14 residues. The germline V and J ends were trimmed by 7 bases and 6 bases, with 16 bases remaining between them. CDR1 is LNHDA and CDR2 is SQIVND in the germline V gene (reference sequence). The CDR3 spells CASKTPGKSQPQHF. Written as DNA, the CDR3 is TGTGCCAGTAAAACCCCGGGGAAGAGTCAGCCCCAGCATTTT. The variable domain in full, with the rest retrieved from reference TRBV19 and TRBJ1-5, is DGGITQSPKYLFRKEGQNVTLSCEQNLNHDAMYWYRQDPGQGLRLIYYSQIVNDFQKGDIAEGYSVSREKKESFPLTVTSAQKNPTAFYLCASKTPGKSQPQHFGDGTRLSIL.

The chain combines TRBV4-1 with TRBJ2-2, with D perhaps TRBD2 (6 bases). Trimming removed 3 bases at V and 7 bases at J, with 12 bases between. The CDR3 is 14 residues long. Germline V gives CDR1 MGHRA, CDR2 YSYEKL. DNA for the CDR3: TGCGCCAGCAGCCAGTACGGGGGTGTCGGGGAGCTGTTTTTT. Protein sequence: CASSQYGGVGELFF.

This chain joins TRBV2 and TRBJ1-5; D unclear. CDR1 is SNHLY and CDR2 is FYNNEI in the germline V gene. CDR3 size: 17 residues. Trimming cost V 3 bases and J 0 bases, with 15 bases left between them. CDR3 amino acids: CASSEAGDWYSNQPQHF. CDR3 in DNA: TGTGCCAGCAGTGAGGCGGGAGACTGGTATAGCAATCAGCCCCAGCATTTT.

Comments on this clone: A junction end diverges from the germline sequence, so it may reflect a read error. This chain uses TRBV6-1 with TRBJ1-2, with 7 bases identical to TRBD1. Germline V lookup: CDR1 MNHNS, CDR2 SASEGT. The CDR3 extends over 13 amino acids. CDR3 protein: CASNEQGHYGYTF. As DNA, the CDR3 is TGTGCCAGCAATGAACAGGGGCACTATGGCTACACCTTC.

The chain links TRBV11-3 to TRBJ1-3; TRBD1 matches at 11 bases. Per germline, CDR1 SGHNT and CDR2 YENEEA. The J segment lost 1 base and the V segment lost 5 bases, leaving 4 bases of the junction unmatched. The CDR3 runs to 16 residues. The CDR3 DNA reads TGTGCCAGCAGCCCCGGACAGGGGGCTTCTGGAAACACCATATATTTT. Protein product: CASSPGQGASGNTIYF.

The chain couples TRBV6-4 to TRBJ1-2, with D possibly being TRBD1 (6 bases). CDR3 length equals 14 residues. Deletions cut 0 bases from V and 5 bases from J, with 10 bases between. CDR1 and CDR2 (germline): MRHNA, SNTAGT. The CDR3 coding sequence is TGTGCCAGCAGTGACTCGGGGGCGAGGTATGGCTACACCTTC. Its translation is CASSDSGARYGYTF.

The V gene is TRBV4-1, the J gene TRBJ1-2; TRBD1 matches 8 bases. The CDR3 consists of 16 residues. Unmatched junction bases numbered 9, after V lost 0 bases and J lost 6 bases. Germline-derived CDR1 and CDR2 are MGHRA and YSYEKL. The CDR3 region is CASSQEIPGGFNGYTF. Written as DNA, the CDR3 is TGCGCCAGCAGCCAAGAAATTCCAGGGGGCTTCAATGGCTACACCTTC.

The V and J genes are TRBV28 and TRBJ2-7, with 8 bases aligning to TRBD2. The CDR3 consists of 15 residues. CDR1 is MDHEN, CDR2 SYDVKM, per germline. The V gene end was trimmed by 2 bases and the J gene end by 6 bases; junction bases not matched to a gene: 9. The CDR3 DNA is TGTGCCAGCAGTTTAGCGGGAGGTCTCTTGGGCGAGCAGTACGTC. Amino acid sequence: CASSLAGGLLGEQYV.

The rearrangement joins TRBV27 to TRBJ1-3; D gene unclear. Trimming removed 6 bases at V and 0 bases at J, with 9 bases between. The CDR3 consists of 14 residues. Germline assignment: CDR1 MNHEY and CDR2 SMNVEV (reference sequence). The DNA for the CDR3 is TGTGCCAGCAGAGAGGTCAGCTCTGGAAACACCATATATTTT. Translated: CASREVSSGNTIYF.

V is TRBV5-1 and J is TRBJ1-2, with D maybe TRBD1 (5 bases). The V gene's germline CDR1 is SGHRS and CDR2 YFSETQ. V was shortened by 0 bases and J by 3 bases, with 12 bases between the two germline ends. This CDR3 has 15 amino acids. This chain's CDR3 is CASSLEGREDYGYTF. CDR3 in DNA: TGCGCCAGCAGCTTGGAAGGCAGGGAGGACTATGGCTACACCTTC. Combining the CDR3 with reference TRBV5-1 and TRBJ1-2 gives the whole variable domain KAGVTQTPRYLIKTRGQQVTLSCSPISGHRSVSWYQQTPGQGLQFLFEYFSETQRNKGNFPGRFSGRQFSNSRSEMNVSTLELGDSALYLCASSLEGREDYGYTFGSGTRLTVV.

This chain uses TRBV6-1 with TRBJ1-2; maybe TRBD1 (5 bases). The V end lost 8 bases, the J end lost 8 bases, and 18 bases lay between the germline ends. The CDR3 contains 13 residues. Germline V gene sequence: CDR1 MNHNS, CDR2 SASEGT. The CDR3 is CASSSLRAGGYTF. The CDR3 bases are TGTGCCAGCTCTTCCCTCAGGGCGGGAGGCTACACCTTC.

The J gene is TRBJ1-1, the V gene TRBV30; TRBD1 might be the D (5 bases). Looked up from germline, CDR1 is GTSNPN and CDR2 is SVGIG (reference sequence). The V gene lost 4 bases and the J gene lost 11 bases, with 14 bases spanning the gap. CDR3 size: 11 residues. CDR3 residues: CAWKGFLGAFF. The DNA of the CDR3 is TGTGCCTGGAAGGGGTTTTTGGGGGCTTTCTTT.